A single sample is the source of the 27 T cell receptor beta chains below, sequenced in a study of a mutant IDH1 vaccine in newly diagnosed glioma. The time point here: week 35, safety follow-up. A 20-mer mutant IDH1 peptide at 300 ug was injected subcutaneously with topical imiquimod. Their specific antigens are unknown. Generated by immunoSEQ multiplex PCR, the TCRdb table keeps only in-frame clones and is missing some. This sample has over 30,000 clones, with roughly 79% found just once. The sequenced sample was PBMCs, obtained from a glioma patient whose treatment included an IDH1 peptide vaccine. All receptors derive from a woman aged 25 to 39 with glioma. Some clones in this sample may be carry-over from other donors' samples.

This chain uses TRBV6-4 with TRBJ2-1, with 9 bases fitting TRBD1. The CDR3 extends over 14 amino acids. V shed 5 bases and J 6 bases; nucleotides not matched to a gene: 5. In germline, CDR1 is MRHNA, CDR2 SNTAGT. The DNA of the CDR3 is TGTGCCAGCAGTCCGGGACAGGGATCCAATGAGCAGTTCTTC. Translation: CASSPGQGSNEQFF.

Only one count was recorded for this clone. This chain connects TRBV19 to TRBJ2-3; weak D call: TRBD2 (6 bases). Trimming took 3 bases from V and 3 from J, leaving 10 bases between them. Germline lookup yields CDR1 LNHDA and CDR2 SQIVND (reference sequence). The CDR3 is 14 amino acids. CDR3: CASSIRAGTDTQYF. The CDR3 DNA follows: TGTGCCAGTAGTATCAGGGCGGGGACAGATACGCAGTATTTT. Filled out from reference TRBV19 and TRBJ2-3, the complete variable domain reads DGGITQSPKYLFRKEGQNVTLSCEQNLNHDAMYWYRQDPGQGLRLIYYSQIVNDFQKGDIAEGYSVSREKKESFPLTVTSAQKNPTAFYLCASSIRAGTDTQYFGPGTRLTVL.

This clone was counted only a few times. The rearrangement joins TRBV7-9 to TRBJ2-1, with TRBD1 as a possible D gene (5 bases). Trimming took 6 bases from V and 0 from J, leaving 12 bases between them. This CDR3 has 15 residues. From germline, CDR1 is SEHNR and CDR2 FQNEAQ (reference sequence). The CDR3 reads CASRPDRSSYNEQFF. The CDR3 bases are TGTGCCAGCAGGCCTGACAGAAGCTCCTACAATGAGCAGTTCTTC.

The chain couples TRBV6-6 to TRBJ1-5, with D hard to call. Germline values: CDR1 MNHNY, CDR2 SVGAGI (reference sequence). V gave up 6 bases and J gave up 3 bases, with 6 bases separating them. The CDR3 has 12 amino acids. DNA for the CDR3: TGTGCCAGCAGGTCTTTCAATCAGCCCCAGCATTTT. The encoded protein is CASRSFNQPQHF.

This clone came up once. The CDR3 loop is CASSQDPGRTEAFF. Here the CDR3 DNA reads TGCGCCAGCAGCCAAGATCCGGGGAGGACTGAAGCTTTCTTT. J is TRBJ1-1 and V is TRBV4-1; D not certain. Per germline, CDR1 MGHRA and CDR2 YSYEKL. V shed 0 bases and J shed 5 bases, with 10 bases lying between them. The CDR3 totals 14 residues.

The CDR3: CASTTSGGGQVVYGYTF. CDR3 DNA sequence: TGTGCCAGTACCACCTCCGGAGGGGGGCAGGTGGTGTATGGCTACACCTTC. The chain uses TRBV19 and TRBJ1-2, with D possibly TRBD1 on 6 matching bases. Germline values: CDR1 LNHDA, CDR2 SQIVND (reference sequence). V lost 7 bases and J lost 5, with 26 bases in between. The CDR3 contains 17 residues. Combining the CDR3 with reference TRBV19 and TRBJ1-2 gives the whole variable domain DGGITQSPKYLFRKEGQNVTLSCEQNLNHDAMYWYRQDPGQGLRLIYYSQIVNDFQKGDIAEGYSVSREKKESFPLTVTSAQKNPTAFYLCASTTSGGGQVVYGYTFGSGTRLTVV.

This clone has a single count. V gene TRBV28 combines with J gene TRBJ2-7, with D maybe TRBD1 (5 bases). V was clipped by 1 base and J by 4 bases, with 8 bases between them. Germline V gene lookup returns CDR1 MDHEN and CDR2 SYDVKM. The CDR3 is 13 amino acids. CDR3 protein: CASSLYQGYEQYF. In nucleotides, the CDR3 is TGTGCCAGCAGTTTATATCAGGGTTACGAGCAGTACTTC.

The CDR3 bases are TGTGCCAGCAGTTACGATGGTTCCGCGGGGGCCGGGGAGCTGTTTTTT. Residues: CASSYDGSAGAGELFF. The rearrangement links TRBV6-5 to TRBJ2-2; 7 bases are a match to TRBD2. V shed 2 bases and J 6 bases; nucleotides not matched to a gene: 9. The CDR3 totals 16 residues. The germline V gene has CDR1 MNHEY and CDR2 SVGAGI.

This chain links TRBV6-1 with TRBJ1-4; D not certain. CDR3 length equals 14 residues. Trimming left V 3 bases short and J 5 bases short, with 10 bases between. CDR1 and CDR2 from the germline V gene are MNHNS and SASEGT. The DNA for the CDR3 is TGTGCCAGCAGTGACGGGAGTGTAAATGAAAAACTGTTTTTT. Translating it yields CASSDGSVNEKLFF.

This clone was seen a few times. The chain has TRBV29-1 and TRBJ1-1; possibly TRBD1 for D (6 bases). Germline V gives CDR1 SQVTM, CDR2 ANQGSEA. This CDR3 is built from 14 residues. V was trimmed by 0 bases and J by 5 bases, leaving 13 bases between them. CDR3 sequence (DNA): TGCAGCGTTGAAGATCATAGGGGGAAAACTGAAGCTTTCTTT. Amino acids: CSVEDHRGKTEAFF. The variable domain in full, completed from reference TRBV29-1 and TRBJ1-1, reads SAVISQKPSRDICQRGTSLTIQCQVDSQVTMMFWYRQQPGQSLTLIATANQGSEATYESGFVIDKFPISRPNLTFSTLTVSNMSPEDSSIYLCSVEDHRGKTEAFFGQGTRLTVV.

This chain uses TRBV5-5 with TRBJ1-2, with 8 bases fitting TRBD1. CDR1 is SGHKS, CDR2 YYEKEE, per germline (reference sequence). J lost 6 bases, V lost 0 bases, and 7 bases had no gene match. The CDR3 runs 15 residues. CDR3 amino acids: CASSLAGRGLNGYTF. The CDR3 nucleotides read TGTGCCAGCAGCTTGGCGGGCAGGGGGCTGAATGGCTACACCTTC.

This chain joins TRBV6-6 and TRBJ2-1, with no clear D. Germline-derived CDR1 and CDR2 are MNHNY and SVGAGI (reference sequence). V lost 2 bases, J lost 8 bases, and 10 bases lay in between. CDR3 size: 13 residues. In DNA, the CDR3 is TGTGCCAGCAGTTACCCCCGAATGGATGAGCAGTTCTTC. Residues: CASSYPRMDEQFF.

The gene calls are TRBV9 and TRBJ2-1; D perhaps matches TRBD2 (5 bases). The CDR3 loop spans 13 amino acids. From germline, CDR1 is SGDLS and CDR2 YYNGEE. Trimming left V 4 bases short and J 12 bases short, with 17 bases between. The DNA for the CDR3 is TGTGCCAGCAGCCCCCGGGCGGGCCGGGTGCAGTTCTTC. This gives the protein CASSPRAGRVQFF.

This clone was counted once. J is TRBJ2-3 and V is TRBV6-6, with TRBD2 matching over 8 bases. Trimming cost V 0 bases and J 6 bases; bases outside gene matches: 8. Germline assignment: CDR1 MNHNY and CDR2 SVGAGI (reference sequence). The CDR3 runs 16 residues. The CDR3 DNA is TGTGCCAGCAGTTACTCAGGAGCGGGAGAGACGGATACGCAGTATTTT. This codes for CASSYSGAGETDTQYF.

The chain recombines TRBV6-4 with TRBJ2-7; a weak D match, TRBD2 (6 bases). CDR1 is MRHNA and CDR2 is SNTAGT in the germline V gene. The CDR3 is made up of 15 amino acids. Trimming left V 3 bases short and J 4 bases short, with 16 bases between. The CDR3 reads CASSDAVAEPYEQYF. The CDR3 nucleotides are TGTGCCAGCAGTGATGCGGTAGCGGAGCCTTACGAGCAGTACTTC.

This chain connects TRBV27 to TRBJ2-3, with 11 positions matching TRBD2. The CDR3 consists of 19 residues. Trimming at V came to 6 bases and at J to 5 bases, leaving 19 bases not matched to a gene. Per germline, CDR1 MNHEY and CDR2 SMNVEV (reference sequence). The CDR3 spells CASSPDSVLLAGDRDTQYF. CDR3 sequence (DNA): TGTGCCAGCAGCCCCGACAGTGTCCTACTAGCGGGAGACAGAGATACGCAGTATTTT.

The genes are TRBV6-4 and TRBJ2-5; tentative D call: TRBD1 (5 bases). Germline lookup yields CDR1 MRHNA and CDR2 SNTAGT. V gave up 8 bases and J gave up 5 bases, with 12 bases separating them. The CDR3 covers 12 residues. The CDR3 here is CASSPKGETQYF. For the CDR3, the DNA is TGTGCCAGCTCACCCAAGGGGGAGACCCAGTACTTC.

The CDR3 is CASSTHLRETQYF. DNA for the CDR3: TGTGCCAGCTCGACACATCTCAGGGAGACCCAGTACTTC. V usage is TRBV21-1 and J usage is TRBJ2-5; the table's D call, TRBD1, was not checked against the DNA. TRBV21-1 is a pseudogene segment. The CDR3 is 13 amino acids.

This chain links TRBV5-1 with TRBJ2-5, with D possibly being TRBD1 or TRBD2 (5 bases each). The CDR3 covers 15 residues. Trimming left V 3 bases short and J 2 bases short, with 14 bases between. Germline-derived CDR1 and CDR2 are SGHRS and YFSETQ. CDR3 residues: CASSSLAGQQETQYF. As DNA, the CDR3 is TGCGCCAGCAGCTCCCTAGCAGGGCAGCAAGAGACCCAGTACTTC. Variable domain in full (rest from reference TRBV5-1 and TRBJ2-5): KAGVTQTPRYLIKTRGQQVTLSCSPISGHRSVSWYQQTPGQGLQFLFEYFSETQRNKGNFPGRFSGRQFSNSRSEMNVSTLELGDSALYLCASSSLAGQQETQYFGPGTRLLVL.

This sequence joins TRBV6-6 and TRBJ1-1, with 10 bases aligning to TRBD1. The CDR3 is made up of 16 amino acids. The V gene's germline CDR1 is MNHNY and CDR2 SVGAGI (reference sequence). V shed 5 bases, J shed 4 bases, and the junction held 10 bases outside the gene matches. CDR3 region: CASSPGQGRRGTEAFF. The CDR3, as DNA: TGTGCCAGCAGTCCGGGACAGGGGCGGCGGGGCACTGAAGCTTTCTTT.

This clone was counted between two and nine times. The CDR3 loop reads CATSRGETSNTEAFF. The CDR3 nucleotides read TGTGCCACCAGCAGAGGTGAGACATCGAACACTGAAGCTTTCTTT. The chain is built from TRBV15 and TRBJ1-1; no firm D call. Per germline, CDR1 LNHNV and CDR2 YYDKDF (reference sequence). The V end lost 1 base, the J end lost 1 base, and 10 bases lay between the germline ends. This CDR3 comprises 15 residues.

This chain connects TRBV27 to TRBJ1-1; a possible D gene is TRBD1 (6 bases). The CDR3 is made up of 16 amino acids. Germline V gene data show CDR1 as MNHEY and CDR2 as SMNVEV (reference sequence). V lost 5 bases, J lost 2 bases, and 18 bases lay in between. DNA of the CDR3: TGTGCCAGCAGTACGTCCCCGGCAGGGGTAAACACTGAAGCTTTCTTT. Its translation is CASSTSPAGVNTEAFF.

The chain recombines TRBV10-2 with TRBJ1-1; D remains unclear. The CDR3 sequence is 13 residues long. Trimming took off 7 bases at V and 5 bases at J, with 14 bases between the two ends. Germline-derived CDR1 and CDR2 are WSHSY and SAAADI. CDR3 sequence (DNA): TGCGCCAGCAAGGGCGGGGTTGAAACTGAAGCTTTCTTT. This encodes CASKGGVETEAFF.

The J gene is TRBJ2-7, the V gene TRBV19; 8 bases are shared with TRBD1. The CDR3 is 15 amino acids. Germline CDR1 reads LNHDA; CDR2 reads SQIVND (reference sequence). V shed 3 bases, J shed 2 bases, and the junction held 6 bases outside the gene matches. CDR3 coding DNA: TGTGCCAGTAGTATCCAGGACAGGGCTACCTACGAGCAGTACTTC. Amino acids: CASSIQDRATYEQYF.

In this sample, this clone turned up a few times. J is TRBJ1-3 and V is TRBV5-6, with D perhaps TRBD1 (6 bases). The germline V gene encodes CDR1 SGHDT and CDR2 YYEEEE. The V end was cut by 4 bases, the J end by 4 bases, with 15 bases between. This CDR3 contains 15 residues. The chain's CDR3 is CASSPPAGAGNTIYF. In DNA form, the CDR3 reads TGTGCCAGCAGCCCGCCGGCAGGGGCGGGAAACACCATATATTTT. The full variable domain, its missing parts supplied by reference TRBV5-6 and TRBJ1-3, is DAGVTQSPTHLIKTRGQQVTLRCSPKSGHDTVSWYQQALGQGPQFIFQYYEEEERQRGNFPDRFSGHQFPNYSSELNVNALLLGDSALYLCASSPPAGAGNTIYFGEGSWLTVV.

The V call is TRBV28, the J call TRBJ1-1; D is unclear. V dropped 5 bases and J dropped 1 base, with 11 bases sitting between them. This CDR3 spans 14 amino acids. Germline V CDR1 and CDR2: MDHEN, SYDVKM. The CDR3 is CASSAWSPNTEAFF. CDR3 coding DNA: TGTGCCAGCAGTGCATGGAGCCCGAACACTGAAGCTTTCTTT. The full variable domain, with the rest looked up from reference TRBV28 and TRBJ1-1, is DVKVTQSSRYLVKRTGEKVFLECVQDMDHENMFWYRQDPGLGLRLIYFSYDVKMKEKGDIPEGYSVSREKKERFSLILESASTNQTSMYLCASSAWSPNTEAFFGQGTRLTVV.

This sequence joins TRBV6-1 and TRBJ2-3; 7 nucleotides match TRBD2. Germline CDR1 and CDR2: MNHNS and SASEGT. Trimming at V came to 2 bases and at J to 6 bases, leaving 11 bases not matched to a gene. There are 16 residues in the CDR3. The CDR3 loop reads CASSEWGGGSLDTQYF. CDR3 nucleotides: TGTGCCAGCAGTGAATGGGGTGGCGGGAGTCTGGATACGCAGTATTTT.